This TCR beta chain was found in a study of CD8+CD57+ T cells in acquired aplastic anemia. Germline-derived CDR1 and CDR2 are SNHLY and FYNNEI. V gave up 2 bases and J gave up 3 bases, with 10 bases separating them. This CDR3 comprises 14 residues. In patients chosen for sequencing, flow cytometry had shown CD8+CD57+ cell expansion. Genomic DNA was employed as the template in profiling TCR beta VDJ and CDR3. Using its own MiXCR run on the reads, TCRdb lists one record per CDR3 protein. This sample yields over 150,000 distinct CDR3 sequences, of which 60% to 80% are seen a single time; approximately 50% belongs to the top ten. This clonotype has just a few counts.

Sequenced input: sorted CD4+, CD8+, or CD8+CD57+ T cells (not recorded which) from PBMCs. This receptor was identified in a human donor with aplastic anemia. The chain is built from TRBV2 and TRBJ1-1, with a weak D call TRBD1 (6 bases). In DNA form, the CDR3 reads TGTGCCAGCAGTGAAAGGAGGGGGTACACTGAAGCTTTCTTT. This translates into CASSERRGYTEAFF.